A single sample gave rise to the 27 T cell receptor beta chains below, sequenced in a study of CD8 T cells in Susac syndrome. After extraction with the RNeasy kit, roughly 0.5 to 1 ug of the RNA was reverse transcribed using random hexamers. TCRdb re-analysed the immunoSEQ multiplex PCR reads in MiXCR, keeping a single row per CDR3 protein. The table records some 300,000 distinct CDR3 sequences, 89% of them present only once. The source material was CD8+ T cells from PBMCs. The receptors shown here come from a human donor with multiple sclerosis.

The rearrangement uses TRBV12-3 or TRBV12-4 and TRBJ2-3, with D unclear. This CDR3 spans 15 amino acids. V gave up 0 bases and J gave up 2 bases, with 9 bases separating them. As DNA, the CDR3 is TGTGCCAGCAGTTTAGCGCTGTCTTTCACAGATACGCAGTATTTT. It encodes CASSLALSFTDTQYF.

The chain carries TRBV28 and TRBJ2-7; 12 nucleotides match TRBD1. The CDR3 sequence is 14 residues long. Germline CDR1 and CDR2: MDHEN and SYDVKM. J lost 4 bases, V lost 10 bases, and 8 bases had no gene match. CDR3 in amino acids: CATAPGQGAYEQYF. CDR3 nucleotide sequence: TGTGCCACCGCACCGGGACAGGGGGCTTACGAGCAGTACTTC.

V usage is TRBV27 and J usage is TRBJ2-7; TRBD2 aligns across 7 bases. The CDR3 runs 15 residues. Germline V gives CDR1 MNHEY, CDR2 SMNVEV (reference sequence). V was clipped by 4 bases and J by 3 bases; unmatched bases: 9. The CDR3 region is CASSSRLGLGYEQYF. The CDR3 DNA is TGTGCCAGCAGTTCCCGCCTCGGACTAGGCTACGAGCAGTACTTC.

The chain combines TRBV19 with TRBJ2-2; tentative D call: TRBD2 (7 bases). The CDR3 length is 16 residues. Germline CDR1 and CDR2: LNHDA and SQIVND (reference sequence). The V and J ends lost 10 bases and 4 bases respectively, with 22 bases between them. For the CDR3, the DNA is TGTGCCACCTACTCTACGGGGGGCGCTGGCACCGGGGAGCTGTTTTTT. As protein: CATYSTGGAGTGELFF.

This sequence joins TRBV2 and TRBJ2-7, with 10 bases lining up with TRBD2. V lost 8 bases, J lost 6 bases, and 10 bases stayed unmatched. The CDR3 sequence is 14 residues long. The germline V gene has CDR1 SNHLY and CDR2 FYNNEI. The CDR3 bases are TGTGCCAGCGCCCAAGCGGGAGGGCGTTCCGAGCAGTACTTC. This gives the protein CASAQAGGRSEQYF. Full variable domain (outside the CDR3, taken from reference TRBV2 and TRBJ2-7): EPEVTQTPSHQVTQMGQEVILRCVPISNHLYFYWYRQILGQKVEFLVSFYNNEISEKSEIFDDQFSVERPDGSNFTLKIRSTKLEDSAMYFCASAQAGGRSEQYFGPGTRLTVT.

DNA for the CDR3: TGCAGTGCCCCGGGGGAAGAGACCCAGTACTTC. It is translated as CSAPGEETQYF. The chain uses TRBV20-1 and TRBJ2-5, with D possibly matching TRBD2 (6 bases). This CDR3 is built from 11 residues. Germline CDR1 DFQATT, CDR2 SNEGSKA (reference sequence). Trimming stripped 6 bases from V and 3 bases from J, with 8 bases between.

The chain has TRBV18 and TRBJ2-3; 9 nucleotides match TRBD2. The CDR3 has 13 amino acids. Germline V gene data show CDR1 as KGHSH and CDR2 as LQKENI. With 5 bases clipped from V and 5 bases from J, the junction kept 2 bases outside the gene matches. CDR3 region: CASSSSGIDTQYF. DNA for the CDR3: TGTGCCAGCTCATCTAGCGGGATAGATACGCAGTATTTT.

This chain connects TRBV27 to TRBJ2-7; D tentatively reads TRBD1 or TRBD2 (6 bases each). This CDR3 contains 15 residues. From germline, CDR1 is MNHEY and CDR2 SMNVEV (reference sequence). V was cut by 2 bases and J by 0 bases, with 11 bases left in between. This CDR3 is CASSLRGARSYEQYF. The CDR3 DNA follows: TGTGCCAGCAGTTTAAGGGGGGCCCGCTCCTACGAGCAGTACTTC.

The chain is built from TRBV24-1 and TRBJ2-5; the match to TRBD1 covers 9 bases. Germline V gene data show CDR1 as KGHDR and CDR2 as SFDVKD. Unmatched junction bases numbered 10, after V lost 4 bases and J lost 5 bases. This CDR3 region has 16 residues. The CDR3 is CATSDHGTGWIETQYF. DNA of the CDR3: TGTGCCACCAGTGACCACGGGACAGGGTGGATCGAGACCCAGTACTTC.

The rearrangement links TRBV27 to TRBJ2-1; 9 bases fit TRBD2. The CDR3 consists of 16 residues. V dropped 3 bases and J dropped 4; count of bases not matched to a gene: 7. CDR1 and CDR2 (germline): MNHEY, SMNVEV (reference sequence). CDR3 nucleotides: TGTGCCAGCAGTTTGCAACGGACTAGCGAATACAATGAGCAGTTCTTC. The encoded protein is CASSLQRTSEYNEQFF.

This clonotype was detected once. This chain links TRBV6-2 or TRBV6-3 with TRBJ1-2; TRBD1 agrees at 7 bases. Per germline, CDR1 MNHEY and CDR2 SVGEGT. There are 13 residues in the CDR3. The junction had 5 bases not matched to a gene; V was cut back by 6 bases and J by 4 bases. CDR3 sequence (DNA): TGTGCCAGCAGGACAGGGCTATTCTATGGCTACACCTTC. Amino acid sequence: CASRTGLFYGYTF.

CDR3 amino acids: CASSRTGSGTGELFF. In DNA form, the CDR3 reads TGTGCCAGCAGCCGGACAGGGTCGGGCACCGGGGAGCTGTTTTTT. This sequence joins TRBV28 and TRBJ2-2; 8 nucleotides match TRBD1. The germline CDR1 and CDR2 sequences are MDHEN and SYDVKM. This CDR3 has 15 residues. V lost 6 bases to trimming and J lost 4 bases; unmatched junction nucleotides: 7.

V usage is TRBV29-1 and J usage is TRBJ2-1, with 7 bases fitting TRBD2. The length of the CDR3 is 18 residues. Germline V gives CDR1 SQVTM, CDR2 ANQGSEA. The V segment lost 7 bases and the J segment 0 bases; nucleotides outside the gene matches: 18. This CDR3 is CSGGGQAPSKTSYNEQFF. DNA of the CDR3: TGCAGCGGGGGAGGGCAGGCTCCTAGTAAAACCTCCTACAATGAGCAGTTCTTC.

The CDR3 DNA reads TGTGCCAGCGGGCCCGGCTTGGAGACCCAGTACTTC. It codes for CASGPGLETQYF. The V and J genes are TRBV9 and TRBJ2-5; D gene ambiguous. Germline assignment: CDR1 SGDLS and CDR2 YYNGEE. V lost 7 bases, J lost 5 bases, and 12 bases lay in between. CDR3 length: 12 residues.

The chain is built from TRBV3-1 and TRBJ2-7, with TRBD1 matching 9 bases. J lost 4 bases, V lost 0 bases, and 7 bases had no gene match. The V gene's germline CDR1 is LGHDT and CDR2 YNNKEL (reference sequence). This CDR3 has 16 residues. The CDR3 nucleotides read TGTGCCAGCAGCCAAGATTGGACAGGGGCTTCGTACGAGCAGTACTTC. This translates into CASSQDWTGASYEQYF.

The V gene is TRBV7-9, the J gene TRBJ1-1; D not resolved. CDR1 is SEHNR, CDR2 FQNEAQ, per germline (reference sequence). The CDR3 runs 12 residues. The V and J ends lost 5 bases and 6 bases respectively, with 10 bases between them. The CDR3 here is CASSLRWPEAFF. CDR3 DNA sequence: TGTGCCAGCAGCCTCCGCTGGCCTGAAGCTTTCTTT. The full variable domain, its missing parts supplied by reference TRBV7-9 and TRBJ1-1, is DTGVSQNPRHKITKRGQNVTFRCDPISEHNRLYWYRQTLGQGPEFLTYFQNEAQLEKSRLLSDRFSAERPKGSFSTLEIQRTEQGDSAMYLCASSLRWPEAFFGQGTRLTVV.

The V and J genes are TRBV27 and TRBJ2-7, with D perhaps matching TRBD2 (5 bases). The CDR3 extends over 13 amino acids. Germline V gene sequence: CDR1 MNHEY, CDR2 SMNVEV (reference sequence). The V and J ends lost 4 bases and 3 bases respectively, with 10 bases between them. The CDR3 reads CASSYGGLYEQYF. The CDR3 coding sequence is TGTGCCAGCAGTTACGGAGGACTCTACGAGCAGTACTTC.

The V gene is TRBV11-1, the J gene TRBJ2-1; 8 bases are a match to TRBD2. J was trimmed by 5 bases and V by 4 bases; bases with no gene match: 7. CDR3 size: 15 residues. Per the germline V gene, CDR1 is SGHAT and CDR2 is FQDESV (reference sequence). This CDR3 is CASSWTSSVNNEQFF. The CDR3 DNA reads TGTGCCAGCAGCTGGACTAGCTCGGTGAACAATGAGCAGTTCTTC.

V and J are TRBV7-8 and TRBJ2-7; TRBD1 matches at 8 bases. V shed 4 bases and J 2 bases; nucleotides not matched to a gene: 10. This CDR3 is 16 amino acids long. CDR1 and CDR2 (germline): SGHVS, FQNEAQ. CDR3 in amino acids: CASSSKGTGAAYEQYF. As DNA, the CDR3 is TGTGCCAGCAGCTCCAAAGGGACAGGTGCTGCCTACGAGCAGTACTTC. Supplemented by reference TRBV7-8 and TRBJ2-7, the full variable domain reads GAGVSQSPRYKVAKRGQDVALRCDPISGHVSLFWYQQALGQGPEFLTYFQNEAQLDKSGLPSDRFFAERPEGSVSTLKIQRTQQEDSAVYLCASSSKGTGAAYEQYFGPGTRLTVT.

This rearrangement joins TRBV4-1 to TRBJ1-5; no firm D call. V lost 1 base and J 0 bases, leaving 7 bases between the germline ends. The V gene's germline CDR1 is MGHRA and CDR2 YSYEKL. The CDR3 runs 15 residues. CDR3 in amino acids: CASSQVGNSNQPQHF. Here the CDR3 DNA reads TGCGCCAGCAGCCAAGTAGGGAATAGCAATCAGCCCCAGCATTTT.

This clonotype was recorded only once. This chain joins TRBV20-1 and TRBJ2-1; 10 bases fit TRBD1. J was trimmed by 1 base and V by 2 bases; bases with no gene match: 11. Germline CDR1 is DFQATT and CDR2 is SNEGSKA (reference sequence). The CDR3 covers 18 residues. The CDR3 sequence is CSARTTGQGSSSYNEQFF. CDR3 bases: TGCAGTGCTAGAACTACGGGACAGGGGTCGAGTTCCTACAATGAGCAGTTCTTC.

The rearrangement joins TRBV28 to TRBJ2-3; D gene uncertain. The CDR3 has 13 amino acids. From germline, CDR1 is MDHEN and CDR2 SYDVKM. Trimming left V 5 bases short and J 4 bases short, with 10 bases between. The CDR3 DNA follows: TGTGCCAGCAGTCCCATTTACCCAGATACGCAGTATTTT. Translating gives CASSPIYPDTQYF.

DNA of the CDR3: TGTGCCAGCAGTCTCCCCCACTCGGGCAGCCACGACACCGCTACGGGGTTCTTC. Translation: CASSLPHSGSHDTATGFF. V is TRBV28 and J is TRBJ2-1; D not certain. V dropped 5 bases and J dropped 15 bases, with 35 bases sitting between them. CDR1 is MDHEN, CDR2 SYDVKM, per germline. The CDR3 runs 18 residues.

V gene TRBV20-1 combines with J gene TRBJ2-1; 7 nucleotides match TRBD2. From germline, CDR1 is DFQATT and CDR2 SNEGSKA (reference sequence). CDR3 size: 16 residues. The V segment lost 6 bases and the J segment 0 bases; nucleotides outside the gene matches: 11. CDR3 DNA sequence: TGCAGTGCCAACCAACTAGCGCCGCTCTCCTACAATGAGCAGTTCTTC. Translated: CSANQLAPLSYNEQFF.

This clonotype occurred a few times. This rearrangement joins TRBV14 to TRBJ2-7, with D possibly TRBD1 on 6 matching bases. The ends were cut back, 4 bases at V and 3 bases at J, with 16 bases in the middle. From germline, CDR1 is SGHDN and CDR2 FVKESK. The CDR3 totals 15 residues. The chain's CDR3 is CASSLTGPRIYEQYF. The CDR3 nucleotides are TGTGCCAGCAGCCTGACAGGCCCCAGAATCTACGAGCAGTACTTC.

The CDR3 loop reads CASSSPRQGTGELFF. CDR3 DNA sequence: TGCGCCAGCAGCAGCCCACGGCAGGGCACCGGGGAGCTGTTTTTT. V gene TRBV5-1 combines with J gene TRBJ2-2; D is possibly TRBD1 (5 bases). The CDR3 has 15 amino acids. Per the germline V gene, CDR1 is SGHRS and CDR2 is YFSETQ. The V and J ends lost 4 bases and 4 bases respectively, with 14 bases between them.

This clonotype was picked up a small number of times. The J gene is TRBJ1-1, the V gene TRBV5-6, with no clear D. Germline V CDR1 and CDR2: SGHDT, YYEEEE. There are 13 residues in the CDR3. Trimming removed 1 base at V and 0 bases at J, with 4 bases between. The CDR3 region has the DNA TGTGCCAGCAGCTTGTGGATGAACACTGAAGCTTTCTTT. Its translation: CASSLWMNTEAFF.